The source of this T cell receptor beta chain is a study of blood T cell repertoires in COVID-19. This CDR3 region has 15 residues. V was pared by 0 bases and J by 5 bases, with 10 bases between. Germline V gene data show CDR1 as MGHRA and CDR2 as YSYEKL. Per the authors' pipeline: How many nucleated cells were present was estimated from reference gene primer amplification. Method: immunoSEQ multiplex PCR; TCRdb's copy keeps in-frame clones and lacks some. V and J calls and clone size follow that table, whereas D and trimming were derived from the DNA. The sample yields roughly 150,000 clones, 75% to 90% seen once.

The chain links TRBV4-1 to TRBJ1-4, with a tentative D call TRBD1 (6 bases). This receptor was obtained from a woman aged 80 or over with active or convalescent COVID-19. Sequencing was carried out using peripheral blood. For the CDR3, the DNA is TGCGCCAGCAGCCAAGAAGGGACAAGAAATGAAAAACTGTTTTTT. Amino acids: CASSQEGTRNEKLFF.